Presented here are 24 T cell receptor beta chains from one specimen sequenced in a study of blood T cell repertoires in COVID-19. Sequenced by immunoSEQ multiplex PCR; TCRdb stores in-frame clones only, minus some. This table has hundreds of thousands of clones, more than 75% appearing once. Sequencing was performed on PBMCs or T cells enriched from blood (not recorded which). The receptor set was obtained from a man aged 55 to 70 who had recovered from COVID-19.

V gene TRBV18 combines with J gene TRBJ2-7, with D hard to call. The CDR3 is made up of 12 amino acids. Germline V gene sequence: CDR1 KGHSH, CDR2 LQKENI. V was trimmed by 0 bases and J by 4 bases, leaving 4 bases between them. CDR3: CASSPPSYEQYF. The DNA of the CDR3 is TGTGCCAGCTCACCACCATCATACGAGCAGTACTTC.

The genes are TRBV7-3 and TRBJ2-5; tentatively, D is TRBD2 (6 bases). Trimming removed 8 bases at V and 4 bases at J, with 17 bases between. This CDR3 is 14 amino acids long. Germline CDR1 is SGHTA and CDR2 is FQGTGA. This chain's CDR3 is CASRNRGRVETQYF. The CDR3 nucleotides read TGTGCCAGCCGCAACCGGGGGAGAGTAGAGACCCAGTACTTC.

The chain joins TRBV11-2 to TRBJ2-7; possible D gene TRBD2, 5 bases. Germline values: CDR1 SGHAT, CDR2 FQNNGV. V was shortened by 1 base and J by 3 bases, with 19 bases between the two germline ends. This CDR3 spans 17 amino acids. The CDR3 spells CASSLVRLRGNLYEQYF. The CDR3 coding sequence is TGTGCCAGCAGCTTAGTCCGCTTACGGGGAAATCTCTACGAGCAGTACTTC.

The V and J genes are TRBV27 and TRBJ1-4; no clear D gene. V lost 3 bases, J lost 8 bases, and 10 bases lay in between. The CDR3 consists of 13 residues. Germline loops: CDR1 MNHEY, CDR2 SMNVEV (reference sequence). This chain's CDR3 is CASSLTPREKLFF. The CDR3 DNA follows: TGTGCCAGCAGTTTGACACCCCGCGAAAAACTGTTTTTT. The full variable domain, completed using reference TRBV27 and TRBJ1-4, is EAQVTQNPRYLITVTGKKLTVTCSQNMNHEYMSWYRQDPGLGLRQIYYSMNVEVTDKGDVPEGYKVSRKEKRNFPLILESPSPNQTSLYFCASSLTPREKLFFGSGTQLSVL.

The chain links TRBV12-3 or TRBV12-4 to TRBJ2-7; D is ambiguous. The V end was cut by 8 bases, the J end by 3 bases, with 11 bases between. The CDR3 has 12 amino acids. The chain's CDR3 is CASATRNYEQYF. CDR3 sequence (DNA): TGTGCCAGCGCCACAAGAAACTACGAGCAGTACTTC.

This clone was counted a single time. This chain connects TRBV20-1 to TRBJ2-4; maybe TRBD1 (5 bases). V gave up 3 bases and J gave up 0 bases, with 12 bases separating them. The CDR3 spans 15 residues. Germline V gives CDR1 DFQATT, CDR2 SNEGSKA (reference sequence). Written as DNA, the CDR3 is TGCAGTGCTAGTCCAGTGACAGAAGCCAAAAACATTCAGTACTTC. It is translated as CSASPVTEAKNIQYF.

V and J are TRBV5-6 and TRBJ2-7; 7 bases are a match to TRBD1. Germline trimming cut 4 bases from V and 0 bases from J; bases unmatched to any gene: 10. This CDR3 region has 16 residues. Germline loops: CDR1 SGHDT, CDR2 YYEEEE. In DNA form, the CDR3 reads TGTGCCAGCAGCATTACAGGACAGGTTCTCTCCTACGAGCAGTACTTC. Amino acids: CASSITGQVLSYEQYF.

The chain has TRBV6-5 and TRBJ1-4, with unresolved D. Germline V CDR1 and CDR2: MNHEY, SVGAGI. The CDR3 extends over 15 amino acids. The germline V and J ends were trimmed by 0 bases and 0 bases, with 5 bases remaining between them. This CDR3 is CASSYSRTTNEKLFF. CDR3 bases: TGTGCCAGCAGTTACTCGCGCACAACTAATGAAAAACTGTTTTTT.

The chain employs TRBV7-2 and TRBJ1-2; D may be TRBD1 (6 bases). The CDR3 is 14 residues long. Trimming pared 5 bases from V and 2 bases from J, leaving 12 bases between. The germline CDR1 and CDR2 sequences are SGHTA and FQGNSA. The CDR3 DNA follows: TGTGCCAGCAGCCCTAGGGGGGGCAACTATGGCTACACCTTC. Its translation is CASSPRGGNYGYTF.

This clone was seen only once. The chain joins TRBV7-8 to TRBJ1-2, with a tentative D call TRBD1 (5 bases). This CDR3 has 15 residues. Trimming stripped 1 base from V and 4 bases from J, with 13 bases between. Germline V CDR1 and CDR2: SGHVS, FQNEAQ. In nucleotides, the CDR3 is TGTGCCAGCAGCTTAGAATTAGGGGAGGTCTATGGCTACACCTTC. It yields the protein CASSLELGEVYGYTF.

The chain uses TRBV6-5 and TRBJ1-1; TRBD1 agrees at 9 bases. The V gene end was trimmed by 6 bases and the J gene end by 7 bases; junction bases not matched to a gene: 9. The CDR3 has 14 amino acids. Germline CDR1 is MNHEY and CDR2 is SVGAGI. The CDR3: CASRTGTGFSEAFF. The CDR3 nucleotides read TGTGCCAGCAGGACCGGGACAGGGTTTAGTGAAGCTTTCTTT.

The genes are TRBV2 and TRBJ2-1; maybe TRBD2 (6 bases). CDR1 is SNHLY and CDR2 is FYNNEI in the germline V gene. Trimming shortened V by 3 bases and J by 9 bases, and 6 bases separated the two germline ends. This CDR3 contains 11 residues. CDR3 sequence: CASSEEGEQFF. CDR3 DNA sequence: TGTGCCAGCAGTGAGGAGGGTGAGCAGTTCTTC.

This clone has just a few counts. V and J are TRBV5-1 and TRBJ2-2; 7 bases match TRBD1. Germline-derived CDR1 and CDR2 are SGHRS and YFSETQ. The CDR3 has 13 amino acids. V shed 6 bases and J 5 bases; nucleotides not matched to a gene: 4. This CDR3 reads CASKGGRTGELFF. The CDR3 DNA follows: TGCGCCAGCAAAGGGGGCAGGACCGGGGAGCTGTTTTTT.

This rearrangement joins TRBV11-3 to TRBJ2-3; tentative D call: TRBD2 (5 bases). The CDR3 is 13 amino acids. The V gene lost 5 bases and the J gene lost 5 bases, with 11 bases spanning the gap. In germline, CDR1 is SGHNT, CDR2 YENEEA. The CDR3 protein is CASSITRGDTQYF. The DNA for the CDR3 is TGTGCCAGCAGCATAACTAGAGGAGATACGCAGTATTTT.

The J gene is TRBJ2-1, the V gene TRBV4-3; maybe TRBD2 (5 bases). The V and J ends lost 2 bases and 4 bases respectively, with 15 bases between them. CDR1 LGHNA and CDR2 YSLEER come from the germline V gene. The CDR3 totals 16 residues. The CDR3 here is CASSQMAPPGYNEQFF. CDR3 sequence (DNA): TGCGCCAGCAGCCAAATGGCACCCCCGGGGTACAATGAGCAGTTCTTC.

The chain recombines TRBV28 with TRBJ1-5, with a possible D match to TRBD1 (5 bases). The CDR3 extends over 16 amino acids. V lost 4 bases to trimming and J lost 0 bases, with 13 bases between them. Germline lookup yields CDR1 MDHEN and CDR2 SYDVKM. For the CDR3, the DNA is TGTGCCAGCAGTTCCCCCTCAGGGTATAGCAATCAGCCCCAGCATTTT. This gives the protein CASSSPSGYSNQPQHF. Full variable domain (outside the CDR3, taken from reference TRBV28 and TRBJ1-5): DVKVTQSSRYLVKRTGEKVFLECVQDMDHENMFWYRQDPGLGLRLIYFSYDVKMKEKGDIPEGYSVSREKKERFSLILESASTNQTSMYLCASSSPSGYSNQPQHFGDGTRLSIL.

This clone was observed a single time. The chain joins TRBV18 to TRBJ1-2, with TRBD1 matching 9 bases. Germline trimming cut 6 bases from V and 8 bases from J; bases unmatched to any gene: 13. The germline CDR1 and CDR2 sequences are KGHSH and LQKENI. The CDR3 loop spans 15 amino acids. The CDR3 reads CASSLGQGPKSGYTF. For the CDR3, the DNA is TGTGCCAGCTCTCTGGGACAGGGACCTAAGTCGGGCTACACCTTC.

The chain couples TRBV29-1 to TRBJ2-5; D gene ambiguous. CDR1 is SQVTM, CDR2 ANQGSEA, per germline. The CDR3 is made up of 14 amino acids. V was clipped by 0 bases and J by 0 bases, with 8 bases between them. The CDR3 spells CSVEDGRYQETQYF. The CDR3 DNA sequence: TGCAGCGTTGAAGATGGCAGATACCAAGAGACCCAGTACTTC.

Note on this clone: At one end the junction does not follow the germline gene, possibly because of a read error. The chain joins TRBV7-9 to TRBJ2-7; TRBD2 aligns across 11 bases. The CDR3 length is 17 residues. CDR1 is SEHNR, CDR2 FQNEAQ, per germline (reference sequence). The DNA of the CDR3 is TGTGCCAGCAGCTTAGGTAGTAGCGGGAGGGCCTCCAACGAGCAGTACTTC. The encoded protein is CASSLGSSGRASNEQYF.

Here the CDR3 DNA reads TGTGCCAGCGTTCCGCGGCAGAAATTCGCGAACACCGGGGAGCTGTTTTTT. Translating it yields CASVPRQKFANTGELFF. The gene calls are TRBV5-8 and TRBJ2-2; D is unresolved. CDR1 and CDR2 (germline): SGHTS, YDEGEE. The CDR3 consists of 17 residues. V lost 7 bases, J lost 0 bases, and 19 bases lay in between.

This clone was recorded only once. The J gene is TRBJ1-2, the V gene TRBV18; TRBD1 matches at 7 bases. CDR3 length: 13 amino acids. The V gene end was trimmed by 2 bases and the J gene end by 4 bases; junction bases not matched to a gene: 1. Germline assignment: CDR1 KGHSH and CDR2 LQKENI. CDR3 amino acids: CASSPGQAYGYTF. The CDR3 DNA reads as TGTGCCAGCTCACCAGGACAGGCCTATGGCTACACCTTC.

The sample holds one count of this clone. The chain combines TRBV5-6 with TRBJ1-2; D is uncertain. The germline V and J ends were trimmed by 0 bases and 0 bases, with 9 bases remaining between them. CDR1 is SGHDT and CDR2 is YYEEEE in the germline V gene. The CDR3 runs to 15 residues. CDR3 sequence (DNA): TGTGCCAGCAGCTTGGGACACTCGACTAACTATGGCTACACCTTC. Protein product: CASSLGHSTNYGYTF.

In regard to this clone: The same CDR3 is also encoded by other DNA sequences in this sample. This chain links TRBV4-2 with TRBJ2-1; 11 nucleotides agree with TRBD2. The CDR3 runs to 16 residues. J lost 4 bases, V lost 0 bases, and 2 bases had no gene match. Germline CDR1 is LGHNA and CDR2 is YNFKEQ. The chain's CDR3 is CASSQDGTSGYNEQFF. The CDR3 region has the DNA TGTGCCAGCAGCCAAGACGGGACTAGCGGTTACAATGAGCAGTTCTTC.

This sequence joins TRBV5-4 and TRBJ2-5; a possible D gene is TRBD2 (7 bases). The V and J ends lost 0 bases and 1 base respectively, with 10 bases between them. CDR3 length: 15 residues. The germline V gene encodes CDR1 SGHNT and CDR2 YYREEE (reference sequence). In DNA form, the CDR3 reads TGTGCCAGCAGCTTGGAGGGGGGGGCCCAAGAGACCCAGTACTTC. This encodes CASSLEGGAQETQYF.